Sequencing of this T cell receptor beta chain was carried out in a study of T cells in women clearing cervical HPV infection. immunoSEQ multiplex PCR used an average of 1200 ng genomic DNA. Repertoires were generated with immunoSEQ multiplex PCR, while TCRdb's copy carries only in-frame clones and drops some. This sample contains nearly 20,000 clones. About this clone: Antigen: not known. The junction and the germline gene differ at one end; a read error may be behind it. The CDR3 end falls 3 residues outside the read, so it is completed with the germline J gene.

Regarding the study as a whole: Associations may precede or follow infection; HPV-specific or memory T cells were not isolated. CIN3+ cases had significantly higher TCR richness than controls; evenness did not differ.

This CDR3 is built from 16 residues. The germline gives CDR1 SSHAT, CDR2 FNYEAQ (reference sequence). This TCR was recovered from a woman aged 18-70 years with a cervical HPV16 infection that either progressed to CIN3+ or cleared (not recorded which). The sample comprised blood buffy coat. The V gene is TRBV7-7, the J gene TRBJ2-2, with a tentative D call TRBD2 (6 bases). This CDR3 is CASSLGGGVGTGELFF. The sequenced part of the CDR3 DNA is TGTGCTAGCAGCTTAGGAGGAGGGGTCGGGACCGGGGAG.